The 12 T cell receptor beta chains presented below share a single source sample, sequenced in a study of cytomegalovirus exposure and HLA in healthy donors. This PCR relied on a set of 60 Vbeta primers and 13 Jbeta primers. Profiling relied on immunoSEQ multiplex PCR, and the TCRdb table lists in-frame clones only, not all of them. Of more than 100,000 clones listed, 70% to 80% are singletons. Material for sequencing was PBMCs. Source of these receptors: a woman in her forties in good health and CMV-seropositive.

The genes are TRBV6-6 and TRBJ1-1, with D uncertain. The germline V gene encodes CDR1 MNHNY and CDR2 SVGAGI (reference sequence). The CDR3 length is 14 residues. Trimming took 6 bases from V and 0 from J, leaving 11 bases between them. The CDR3 sequence: CASSSTEMNTEAFF. In DNA form, the CDR3 reads TGTGCCAGCAGCTCCACAGAGATGAACACTGAAGCTTTCTTT.

The chain uses TRBV13 and TRBJ2-5; TRBD2 matches at 8 bases. This CDR3 spans 12 amino acids. Germline V gives CDR1 PRHDT, CDR2 FYEKMQ (reference sequence). V lost 5 bases and J lost 5; bases outside the gene matches: 1. CDR3 coding DNA: TGTGCCAGCAGCCGGGGGGGGGAGACCCAGTACTTC. This codes for CASSRGGETQYF. The complete variable domain, with remaining parts taken from reference TRBV13 and TRBJ2-5, reads AAGVIQSPRHLIKEKRETATLKCYPIPRHDTVYWYQQGPGQDPQFLISFYEKMQSDKGSIPDRFSAQQFSDYHSELNMSSLELGDSALYFCASSRGGETQYFGPGTRLLVL.

The chain carries TRBV7-6 and TRBJ2-3; possibly TRBD2 for D (7 bases). The V gene lost 1 base and the J gene lost 1 base, with 12 bases spanning the gap. Germline values: CDR1 SGHVS, CDR2 FNYEAQ. The CDR3 covers 16 residues. The CDR3 DNA is TGTGCCAGCAGCTTAGGGCGGGGGCGCCGCACAGATACGCAGTATTTT. Translation: CASSLGRGRRTDTQYF.

To note about this clone: The sample has other DNA sequences that encode this CDR3 too. The chain has TRBV19 and TRBJ1-6, with 7 bases matching TRBD1. CDR3 size: 17 residues. The V and J ends lost 5 bases and 0 bases, in that order; junction bases with no gene match: 7. Germline lookup yields CDR1 LNHDA and CDR2 SQIVND (reference sequence). CDR3 residues: CASSAGGLGSYNSPLHF. Written as DNA, the CDR3 is TGTGCCAGTAGTGCAGGGGGTCTGGGCTCCTATAATTCACCCCTCCACTTT.

The genes are TRBV14 and TRBJ2-7; 11 bases map to TRBD2. The CDR3 has 14 amino acids. Germline assignment: CDR1 SGHDN and CDR2 FVKESK. After removal of 4 bases from V and 4 bases from J, the junction contained 3 bases not matched to a gene. CDR3 coding DNA: TGTGCCAGCAGCCCTAGCGGGAGGAGTTACGAGCAGTACTTC. It translates to CASSPSGRSYEQYF.

The chain combines TRBV9 with TRBJ1-2; D may be TRBD1 (6 bases). The V and J ends lost 4 bases and 3 bases respectively, with 13 bases between them. Germline V gene data show CDR1 as SGDLS and CDR2 as YYNGEE. This CDR3 is 14 amino acids long. CDR3 bases: TGTGCCAGCAGCCCCCAAGGGGGTGACTATGGCTACACCTTC. Translation: CASSPQGGDYGYTF.

The chain has TRBV19 and TRBJ2-3, with 10 positions matching TRBD2. After removal of 4 bases from V and 5 bases from J, the junction contained 6 bases not matched to a gene. Germline V gene sequence: CDR1 LNHDA, CDR2 SQIVND (reference sequence). This CDR3 is 15 amino acids long. The CDR3 reads CASSTTSGIVDTQYF. DNA for the CDR3: TGTGCCAGTAGTACCACTAGCGGGATAGTAGATACGCAGTATTTT.

The chain employs TRBV5-6 and TRBJ1-6; D remains ambiguous. The CDR3 contains 16 residues. V dropped 0 bases and J dropped 6 bases, with 13 bases sitting between them. In germline, CDR1 is SGHDT, CDR2 YYEEEE. The CDR3 sequence is CASSLAVRDLNSPLHF. CDR3 sequence (DNA): TGTGCCAGCAGCTTGGCCGTGAGGGATCTTAATTCACCCCTCCACTTT.

The chain combines TRBV19 with TRBJ2-7; TRBD1 matches at 7 bases. The germline V gene encodes CDR1 LNHDA and CDR2 SQIVND (reference sequence). J lost 2 bases, V lost 3 bases, and 1 base had no gene match. The CDR3 contains 13 residues. CDR3 nucleotides: TGTGCCAGTAGTATTAGGGGGCCCTACGAGCAGTACTTC. This encodes CASSIRGPYEQYF.

This clone showed up just once. J is TRBJ1-5 and V is TRBV23-1, with a tentative D call TRBD1 (5 bases). TRBV23-1 is filed as an ORF, its function uncertain. V was clipped by 9 bases and J by 3 bases, with 18 bases between them. CDR3 length equals 15 residues. The CDR3 DNA reads TGCGCCAGTCCGGAGGGGACTGTCGACAATCAGCCCCAGCATTTT. Its protein product is CASPEGTVDNQPQHF.

The chain carries TRBV18 and TRBJ2-7; TRBD2 aligns across 8 bases. CDR3 length: 15 amino acids. J lost 5 bases, V lost 5 bases, and 11 bases had no gene match. Per the germline V gene, CDR1 is KGHSH and CDR2 is LQKENI. CDR3 in amino acids: CASSWGSGSTNEQYF. As DNA, the CDR3 is TGTGCCAGCTCATGGGGGAGCGGGAGTACCAACGAGCAGTACTTC.

The rearrangement links TRBV19 to TRBJ1-5; maybe TRBD1 (6 bases). Germline V CDR1 and CDR2: LNHDA, SQIVND (reference sequence). This CDR3 is 16 amino acids long. Trimming took off 6 bases at V and 1 base at J, with 16 bases between the two ends. CDR3 sequence: CASSRVSGVSNQPQHF. Here the CDR3 DNA reads TGTGCCAGTAGCAGGGTATCAGGGGTAAGCAATCAGCCCCAGCATTTT.